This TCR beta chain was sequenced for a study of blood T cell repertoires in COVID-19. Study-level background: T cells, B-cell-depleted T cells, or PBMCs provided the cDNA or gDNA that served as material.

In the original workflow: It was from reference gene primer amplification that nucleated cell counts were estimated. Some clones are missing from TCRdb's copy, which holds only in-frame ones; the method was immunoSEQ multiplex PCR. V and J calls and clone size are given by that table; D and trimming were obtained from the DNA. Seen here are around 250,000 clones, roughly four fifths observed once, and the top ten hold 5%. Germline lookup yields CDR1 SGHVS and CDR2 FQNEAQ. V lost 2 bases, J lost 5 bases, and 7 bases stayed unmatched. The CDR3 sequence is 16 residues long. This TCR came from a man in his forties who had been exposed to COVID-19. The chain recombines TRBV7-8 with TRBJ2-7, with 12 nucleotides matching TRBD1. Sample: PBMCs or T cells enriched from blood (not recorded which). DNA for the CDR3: TGTGCCAGCAGCTTAATTCGGGGGACAGGGGGCGACGAGCAGTACTTC. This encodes CASSLIRGTGGDEQYF. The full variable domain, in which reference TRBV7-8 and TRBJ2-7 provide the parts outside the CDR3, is GAGVSQSPRYKVAKRGQDVALRCDPISGHVSLFWYQQALGQGPEFLTYFQNEAQLDKSGLPSDRFFAERPEGSVSTLKIQRTQQEDSAVYLCASSLIRGTGGDEQYFGPGTRLTVT.